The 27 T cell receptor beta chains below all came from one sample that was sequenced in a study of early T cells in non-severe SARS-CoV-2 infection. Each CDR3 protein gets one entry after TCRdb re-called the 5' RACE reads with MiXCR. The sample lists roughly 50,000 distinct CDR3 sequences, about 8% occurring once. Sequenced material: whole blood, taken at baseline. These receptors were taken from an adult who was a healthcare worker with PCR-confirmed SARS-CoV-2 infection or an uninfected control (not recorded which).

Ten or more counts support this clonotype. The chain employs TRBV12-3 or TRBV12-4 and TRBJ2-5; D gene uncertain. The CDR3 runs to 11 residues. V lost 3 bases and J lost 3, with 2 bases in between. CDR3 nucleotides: TGTGCCAGCAGTTTTAAAGAGACCCAGTACTTC. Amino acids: CASSFKETQYF.

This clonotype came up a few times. As DNA, the CDR3 is TGTGCCAGCAGCTTTACCGAAAAGACCCAGTACTTC. Its translation is CASSFTEKTQYF. The V and J genes are TRBV5-4 and TRBJ2-5, with D unresolved. V was trimmed by 2 bases and J by 6 bases, leaving 8 bases between them. This CDR3 is built from 12 residues. Germline V gene sequence: CDR1 SGHNT, CDR2 YYREEE (reference sequence).

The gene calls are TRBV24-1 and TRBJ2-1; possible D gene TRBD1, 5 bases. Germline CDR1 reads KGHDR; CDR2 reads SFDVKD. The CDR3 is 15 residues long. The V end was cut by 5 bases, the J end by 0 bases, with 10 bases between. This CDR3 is CATSAYQGSYNEQFF. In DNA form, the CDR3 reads TGTGCCACCAGTGCCTACCAGGGCTCCTACAATGAGCAGTTCTTC.

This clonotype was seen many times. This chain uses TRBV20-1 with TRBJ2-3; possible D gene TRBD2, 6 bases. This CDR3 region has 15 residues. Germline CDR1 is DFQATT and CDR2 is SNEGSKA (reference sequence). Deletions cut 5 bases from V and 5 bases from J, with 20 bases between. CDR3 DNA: TGCAGTGCTCCCGATCCCGACACCGGGGGAGATACGCAGTATTTT. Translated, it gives CSAPDPDTGGDTQYF.

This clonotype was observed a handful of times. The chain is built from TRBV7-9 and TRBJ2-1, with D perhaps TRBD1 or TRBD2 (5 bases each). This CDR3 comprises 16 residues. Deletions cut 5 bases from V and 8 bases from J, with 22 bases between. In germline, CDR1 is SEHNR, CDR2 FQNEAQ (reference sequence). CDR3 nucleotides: TGTGCCAGCAGCAACCAGAGAAAACTTCGGGGCGATGAGCAGTTCTTC. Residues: CASSNQRKLRGDEQFF.

The CDR3 loop is CSAREWGGRTNQPQHF. The DNA for the CDR3 is TGCAGTGCTAGAGAGTGGGGCGGGAGAACGAATCAGCCCCAGCATTTT. The chain uses TRBV20-1 and TRBJ1-5, with D perhaps TRBD1 (5 bases). The CDR3 has 16 residues. In germline, CDR1 is DFQATT, CDR2 SNEGSKA (reference sequence). Trimming removed 0 bases at V and 4 bases at J, with 16 bases between.

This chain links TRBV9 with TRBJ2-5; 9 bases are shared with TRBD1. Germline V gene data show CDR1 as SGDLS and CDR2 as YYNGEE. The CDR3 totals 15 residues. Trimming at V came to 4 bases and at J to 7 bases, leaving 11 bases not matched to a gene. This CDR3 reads CASSPGGTGQGTQYF. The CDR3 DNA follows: TGTGCCAGCAGCCCAGGAGGGACAGGGCAGGGGACCCAGTACTTC.

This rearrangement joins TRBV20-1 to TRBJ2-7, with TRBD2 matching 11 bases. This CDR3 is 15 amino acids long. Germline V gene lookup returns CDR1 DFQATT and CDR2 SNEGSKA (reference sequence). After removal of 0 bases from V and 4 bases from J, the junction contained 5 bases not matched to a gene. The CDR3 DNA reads TGCAGTGCTAGAGATATTAGCGGGAGGGGGTACGAGCAGTACTTC. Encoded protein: CSARDISGRGYEQYF.

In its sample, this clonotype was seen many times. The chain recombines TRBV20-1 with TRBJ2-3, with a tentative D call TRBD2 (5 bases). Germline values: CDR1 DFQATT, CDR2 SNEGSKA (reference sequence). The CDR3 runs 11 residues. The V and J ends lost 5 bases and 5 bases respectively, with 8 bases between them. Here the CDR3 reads CSACAGDTQYF. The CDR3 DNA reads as TGCAGTGCTTGTGCGGGAGATACGCAGTATTTT.

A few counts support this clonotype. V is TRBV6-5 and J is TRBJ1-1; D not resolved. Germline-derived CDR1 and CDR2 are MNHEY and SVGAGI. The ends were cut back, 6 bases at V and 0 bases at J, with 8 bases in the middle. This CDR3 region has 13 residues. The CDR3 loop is CASRNIMNTEAFF. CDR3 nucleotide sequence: TGTGCCAGCAGGAATATCATGAACACTGAAGCTTTCTTT.

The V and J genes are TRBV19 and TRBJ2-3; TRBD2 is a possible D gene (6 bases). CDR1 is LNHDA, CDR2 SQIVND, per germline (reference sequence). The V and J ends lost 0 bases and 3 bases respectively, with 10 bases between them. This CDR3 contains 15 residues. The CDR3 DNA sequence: TGTGCCAGTAGTATAGATCCGGCGGGAACAGATACGCAGTATTTT. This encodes CASSIDPAGTDTQYF.

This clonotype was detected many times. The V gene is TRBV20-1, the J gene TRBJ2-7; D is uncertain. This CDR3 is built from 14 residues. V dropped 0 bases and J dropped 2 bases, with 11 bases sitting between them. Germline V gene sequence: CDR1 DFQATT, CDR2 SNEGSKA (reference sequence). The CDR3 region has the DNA TGCAGTGCTAGAGACCCTACACAAACCTACGAGCAGTACTTC. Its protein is CSARDPTQTYEQYF.

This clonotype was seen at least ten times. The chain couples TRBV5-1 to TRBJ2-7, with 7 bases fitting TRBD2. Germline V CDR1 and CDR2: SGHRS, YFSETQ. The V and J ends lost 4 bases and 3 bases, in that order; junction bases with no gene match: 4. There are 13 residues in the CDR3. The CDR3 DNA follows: TGCGCCAGCAGCCGCGGGACTAACTACGAGCAGTACTTC. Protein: CASSRGTNYEQYF.

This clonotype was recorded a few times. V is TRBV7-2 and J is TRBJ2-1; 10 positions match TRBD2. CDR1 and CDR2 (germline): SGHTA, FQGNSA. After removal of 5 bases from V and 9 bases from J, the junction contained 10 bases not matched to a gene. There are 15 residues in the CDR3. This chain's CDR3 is CASSPRTSGGSEQFF. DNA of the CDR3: TGTGCCAGCAGCCCCAGGACTAGCGGAGGCAGTGAGCAGTTCTTC.

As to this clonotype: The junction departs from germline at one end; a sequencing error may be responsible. The CDR3: CAGRPTGTQTYEQYF. The DNA for the CDR3 is TGTGCCGGCAGACCCACAGGGACCCAAACCTACGAGCAGTACTTC. This chain links TRBV27 with TRBJ2-7, with D possibly TRBD1 on 6 matching bases. Per germline, CDR1 MNHEY and CDR2 SMNVEV (reference sequence). The CDR3 contains 15 residues.

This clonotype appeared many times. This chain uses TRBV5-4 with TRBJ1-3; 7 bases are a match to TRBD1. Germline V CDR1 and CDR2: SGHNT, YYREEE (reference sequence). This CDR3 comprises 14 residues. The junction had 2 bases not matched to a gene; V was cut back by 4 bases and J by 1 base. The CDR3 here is CASSVTGSGNTIYF. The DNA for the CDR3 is TGTGCCAGCAGCGTGACAGGGTCTGGAAACACCATATATTTT.

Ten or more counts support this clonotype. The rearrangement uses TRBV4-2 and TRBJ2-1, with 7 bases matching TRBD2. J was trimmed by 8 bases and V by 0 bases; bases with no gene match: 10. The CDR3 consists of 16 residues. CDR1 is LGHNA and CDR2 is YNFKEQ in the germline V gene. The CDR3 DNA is TGTGCCAGCAGCCAAGATGGACTAGGCGGTATTGATGAGCAGTTCTTC. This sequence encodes CASSQDGLGGIDEQFF.

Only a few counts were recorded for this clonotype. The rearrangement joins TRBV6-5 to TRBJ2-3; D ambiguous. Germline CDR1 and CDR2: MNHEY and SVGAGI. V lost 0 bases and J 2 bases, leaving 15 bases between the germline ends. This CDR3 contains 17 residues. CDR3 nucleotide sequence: TGTGCCAGCAGTTACTCCTACCTTAGTCGTTTCACAGATACGCAGTATTTT. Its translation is CASSYSYLSRFTDTQYF.

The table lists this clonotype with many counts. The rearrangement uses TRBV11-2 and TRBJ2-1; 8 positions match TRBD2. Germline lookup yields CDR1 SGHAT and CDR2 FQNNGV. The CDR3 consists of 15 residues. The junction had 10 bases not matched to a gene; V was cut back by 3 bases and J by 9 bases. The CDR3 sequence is CASSLAAGVLVEQFF. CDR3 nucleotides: TGTGCCAGCAGCTTGGCAGCGGGAGTTCTGGTTGAGCAGTTCTTC.

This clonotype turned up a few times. CDR3 amino acids: CASTQGSVGELFF. Written as DNA, the CDR3 is TGTGCCAGCACGCAGGGGTCGGTCGGGGAGCTGTTTTTT. The chain recombines TRBV6-6 with TRBJ2-2; tentatively, D is TRBD1 (6 bases). CDR1 and CDR2 from the germline V gene are MNHNY and SVGAGI (reference sequence). The V end lost 7 bases, the J end lost 7 bases, and 13 bases lay between the germline ends. This CDR3 comprises 13 residues.

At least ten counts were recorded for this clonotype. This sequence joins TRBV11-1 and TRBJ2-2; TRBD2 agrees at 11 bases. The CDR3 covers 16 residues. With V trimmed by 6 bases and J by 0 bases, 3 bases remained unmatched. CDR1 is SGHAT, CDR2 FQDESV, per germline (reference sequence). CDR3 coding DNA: TGTGCCAGCAGACTAGCGGGAGTCGCGAACACCGGGGAGCTGTTTTTT. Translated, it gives CASRLAGVANTGELFF.

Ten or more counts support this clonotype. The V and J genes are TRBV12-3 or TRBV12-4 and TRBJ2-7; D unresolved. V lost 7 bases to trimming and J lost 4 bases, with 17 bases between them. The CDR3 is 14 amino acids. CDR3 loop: CASTSADGPYEQYF. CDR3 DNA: TGTGCCAGCACCAGCGCGGACGGGCCTTACGAGCAGTACTTC.

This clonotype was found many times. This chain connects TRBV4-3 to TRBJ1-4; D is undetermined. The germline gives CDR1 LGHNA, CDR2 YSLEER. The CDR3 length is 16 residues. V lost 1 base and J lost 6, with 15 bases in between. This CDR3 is CASSQGTVGPHEKLFF. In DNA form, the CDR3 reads TGCGCCAGCAGCCAAGGGACGGTTGGGCCTCATGAAAAACTGTTTTTT.

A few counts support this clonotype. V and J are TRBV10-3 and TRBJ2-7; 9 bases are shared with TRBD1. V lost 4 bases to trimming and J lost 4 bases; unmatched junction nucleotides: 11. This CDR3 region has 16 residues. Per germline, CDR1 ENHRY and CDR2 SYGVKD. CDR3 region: CAISASRGQGGYEQYF. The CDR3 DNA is TGTGCCATCAGTGCATCGAGGGGACAGGGTGGATACGAGCAGTACTTC.

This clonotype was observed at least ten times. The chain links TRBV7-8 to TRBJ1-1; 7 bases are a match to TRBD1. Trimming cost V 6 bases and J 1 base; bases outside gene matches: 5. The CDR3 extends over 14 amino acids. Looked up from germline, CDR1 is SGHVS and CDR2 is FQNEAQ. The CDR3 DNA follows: TGTGCCAGCAGAGCCGGGACAGCGAACACTGAAGCTTTCTTT. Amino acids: CASRAGTANTEAFF.

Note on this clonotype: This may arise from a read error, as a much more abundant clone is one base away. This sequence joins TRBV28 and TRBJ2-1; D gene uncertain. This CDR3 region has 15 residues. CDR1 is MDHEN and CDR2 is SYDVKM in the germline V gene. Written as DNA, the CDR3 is TGTGCCGGCAGCCCTGGGTCCTCGGATCACAATGAGCAGTTCTTC. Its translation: CAGSPGSSDHNEQFF. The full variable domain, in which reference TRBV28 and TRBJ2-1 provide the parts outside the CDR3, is DVKVTQSSRYLVKRTGEKVFLECVQDMDHENMFWYRQDPGLGLRLIYFSYDVKMKEKGDIPEGYSVSREKKERFSLILESASTNQTSMYLCAGSPGSSDHNEQFFGPGTRLTVL.

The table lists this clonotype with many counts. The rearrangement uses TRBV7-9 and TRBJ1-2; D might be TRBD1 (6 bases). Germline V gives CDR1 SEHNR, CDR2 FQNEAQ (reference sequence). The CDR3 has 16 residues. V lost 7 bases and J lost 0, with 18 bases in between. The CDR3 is CASKHRDTGANYGYTF. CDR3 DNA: TGTGCCAGCAAACACCGGGACACCGGAGCTAACTATGGCTACACCTTC.